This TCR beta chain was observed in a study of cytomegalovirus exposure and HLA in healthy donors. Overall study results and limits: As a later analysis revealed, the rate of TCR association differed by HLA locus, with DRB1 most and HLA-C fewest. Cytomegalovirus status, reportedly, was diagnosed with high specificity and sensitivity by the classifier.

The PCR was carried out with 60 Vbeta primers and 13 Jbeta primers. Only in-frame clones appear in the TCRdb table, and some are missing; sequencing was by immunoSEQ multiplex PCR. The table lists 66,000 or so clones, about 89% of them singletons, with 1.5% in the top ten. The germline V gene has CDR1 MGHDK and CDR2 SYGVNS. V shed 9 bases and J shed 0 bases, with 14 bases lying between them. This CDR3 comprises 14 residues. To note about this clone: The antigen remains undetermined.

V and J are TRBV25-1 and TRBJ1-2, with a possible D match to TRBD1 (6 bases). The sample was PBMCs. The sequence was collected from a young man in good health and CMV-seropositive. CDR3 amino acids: CASHKTGANYGYTF. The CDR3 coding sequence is TGTGCCAGTCACAAGACAGGCGCTAACTATGGCTACACCTTC.